This entry describes one T cell receptor (beta chain). The data were taken from a study of beta chain features in type 1 diabetes. Study summary: All of the samples together had 85 million to 140 million sorted cells examined.

Germline V lookup: CDR1 LGHNA, CDR2 YSLEER. The CDR3 loop spans 16 amino acids. The V and J ends lost 0 bases and 6 bases, in that order; junction bases with no gene match: 8. Expressed TCRB transcripts got sequenced, as all isolated RNA was reverse transcribed. This table comes from immunoSEQ multiplex PCR, and its TCRdb copy is limited to in-frame clones, with some not included. The sample holds about 150,000 clones, nearly 50% seen once. The receptor was isolated from a young man in good health. The J gene is TRBJ2-7, the V gene TRBV4-3; 10 positions match TRBD2. Material: Tregs from blood. CDR3 protein: CASSQDVSGRGLEQYF. As DNA, the CDR3 is TGCGCCAGCAGCCAAGATGTCAGCGGGAGGGGGCTCGAGCAGTACTTC.